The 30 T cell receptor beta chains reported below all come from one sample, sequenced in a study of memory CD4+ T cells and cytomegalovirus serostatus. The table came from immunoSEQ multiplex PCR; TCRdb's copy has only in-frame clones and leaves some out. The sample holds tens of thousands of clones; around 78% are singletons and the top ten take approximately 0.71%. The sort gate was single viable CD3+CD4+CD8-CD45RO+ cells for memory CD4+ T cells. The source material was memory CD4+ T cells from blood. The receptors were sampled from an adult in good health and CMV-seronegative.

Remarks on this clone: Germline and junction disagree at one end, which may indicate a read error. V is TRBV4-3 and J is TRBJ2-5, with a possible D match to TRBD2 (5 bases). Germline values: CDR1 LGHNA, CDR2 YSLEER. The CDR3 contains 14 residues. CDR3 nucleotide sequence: TGCGCCAGCAGCCAAGGGTTGGGGAGAGAGGCCCAGTACTTC. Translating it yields CASSQGLGREAQYF.

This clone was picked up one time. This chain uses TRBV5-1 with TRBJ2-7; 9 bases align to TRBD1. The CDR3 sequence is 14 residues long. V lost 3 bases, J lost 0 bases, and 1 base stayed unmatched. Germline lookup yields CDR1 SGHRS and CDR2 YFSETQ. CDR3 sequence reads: CASSWGQGSYEQYF. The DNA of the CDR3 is TGCGCCAGCAGCTGGGGACAGGGCTCCTACGAGCAGTACTTC.

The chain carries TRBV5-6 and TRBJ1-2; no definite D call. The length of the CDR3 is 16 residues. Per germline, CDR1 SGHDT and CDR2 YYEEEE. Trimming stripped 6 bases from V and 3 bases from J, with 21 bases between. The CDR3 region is CASTRRDWSYHYGYTF. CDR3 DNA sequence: TGTGCCAGCACCCGACGGGATTGGTCCTACCACTATGGCTACACCTTC.

The CDR3 nucleotides read TGTGCCAGTAGCACCGGGACGATAAACTATGGCTACACCTTC. It translates to CASSTGTINYGYTF. This chain links TRBV19 with TRBJ1-2; tentative D call: TRBD1 (5 bases). Germline CDR1 reads LNHDA; CDR2 reads SQIVND (reference sequence). V was clipped by 6 bases and J by 2 bases, with 13 bases between them. The CDR3 is 14 residues long.

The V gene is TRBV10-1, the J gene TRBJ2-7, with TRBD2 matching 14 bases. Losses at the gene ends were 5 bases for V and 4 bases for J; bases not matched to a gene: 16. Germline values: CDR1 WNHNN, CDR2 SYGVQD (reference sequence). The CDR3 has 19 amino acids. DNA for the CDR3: TGCGCCAGCAGTCGACGTAGGGGGGGACTAGCGGGAGCCAGGTACGAGCAGTACTTC. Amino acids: CASSRRRGGLAGARYEQYF.

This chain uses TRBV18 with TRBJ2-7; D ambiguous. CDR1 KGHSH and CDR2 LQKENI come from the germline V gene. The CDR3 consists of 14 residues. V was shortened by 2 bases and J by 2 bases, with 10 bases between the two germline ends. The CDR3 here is CASSPTGVPYEQYF. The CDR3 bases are TGTGCCAGCTCACCAACTGGGGTACCCTACGAGCAGTACTTC.

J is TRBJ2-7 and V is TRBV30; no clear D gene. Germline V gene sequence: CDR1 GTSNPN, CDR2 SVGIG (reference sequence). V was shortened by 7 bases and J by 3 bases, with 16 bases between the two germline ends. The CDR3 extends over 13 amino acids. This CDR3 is CASSDPTRYEQYF. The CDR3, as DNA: TGTGCCTCCTCCGACCCGACTCGCTACGAGCAGTACTTC.

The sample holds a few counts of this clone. The CDR3 region has the DNA TGTGCCAGCAGCTCCAGCAGGGCGCTGGGGGATACGCAGTATTTT. Translated: CASSSSRALGDTQYF. This chain joins TRBV5-6 and TRBJ2-3, with D possibly being TRBD1 (5 bases). V was clipped by 3 bases and J by 6 bases, with 17 bases between them. There are 15 residues in the CDR3. CDR1 and CDR2 from the germline V gene are SGHDT and YYEEEE.

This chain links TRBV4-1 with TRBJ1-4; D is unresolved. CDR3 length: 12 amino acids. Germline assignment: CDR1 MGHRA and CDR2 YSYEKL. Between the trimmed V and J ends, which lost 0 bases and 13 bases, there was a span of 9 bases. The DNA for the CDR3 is TGCGCCAGCAGCCAAGATTGGGCGAGACTGTTTTTT. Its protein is CASSQDWARLFF.

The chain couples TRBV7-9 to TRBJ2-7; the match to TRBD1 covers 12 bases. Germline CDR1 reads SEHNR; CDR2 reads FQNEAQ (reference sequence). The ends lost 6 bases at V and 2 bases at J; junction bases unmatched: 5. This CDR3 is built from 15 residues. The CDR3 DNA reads TGTGCCAGCAGGTCCGGGACAGGGGGCCCCTACGAGCAGTACTTC. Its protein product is CASRSGTGGPYEQYF.

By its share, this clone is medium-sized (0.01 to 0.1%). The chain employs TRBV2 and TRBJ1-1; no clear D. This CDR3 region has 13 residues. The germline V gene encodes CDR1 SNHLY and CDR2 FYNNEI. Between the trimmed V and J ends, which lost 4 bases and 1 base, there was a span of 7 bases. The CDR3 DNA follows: TGTGCCAGCAGTGTCTCTGGGAACACTGAAGCTTTCTTT. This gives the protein CASSVSGNTEAFF.

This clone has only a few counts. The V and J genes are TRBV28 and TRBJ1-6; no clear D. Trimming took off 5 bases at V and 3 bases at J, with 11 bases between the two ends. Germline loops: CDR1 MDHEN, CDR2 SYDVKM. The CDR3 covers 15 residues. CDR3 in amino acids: CASSDNSNYNSPLHF. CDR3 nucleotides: TGTGCCAGCAGTGATAACTCGAACTATAATTCACCCCTCCACTTT.

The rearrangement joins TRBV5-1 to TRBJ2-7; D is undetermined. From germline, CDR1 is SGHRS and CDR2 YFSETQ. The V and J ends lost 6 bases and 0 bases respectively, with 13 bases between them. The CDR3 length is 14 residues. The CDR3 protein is CASMITVSSYEQYF. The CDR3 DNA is TGCGCCAGCATGATTACAGTTAGCTCCTACGAGCAGTACTTC.

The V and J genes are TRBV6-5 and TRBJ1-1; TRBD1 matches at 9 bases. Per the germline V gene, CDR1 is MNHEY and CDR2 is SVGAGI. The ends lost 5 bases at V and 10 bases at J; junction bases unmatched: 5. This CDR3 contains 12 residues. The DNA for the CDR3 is TGTGCCAGCAGTAACAAGGACAGGGGAGCTTTCTTT. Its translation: CASSNKDRGAFF.

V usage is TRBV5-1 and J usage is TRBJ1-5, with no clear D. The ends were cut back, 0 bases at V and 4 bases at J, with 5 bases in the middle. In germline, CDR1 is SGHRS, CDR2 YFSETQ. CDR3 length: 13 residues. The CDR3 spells CASSLEQNQPQHF. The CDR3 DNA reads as TGCGCCAGCAGCTTGGAACAGAATCAGCCCCAGCATTTT.

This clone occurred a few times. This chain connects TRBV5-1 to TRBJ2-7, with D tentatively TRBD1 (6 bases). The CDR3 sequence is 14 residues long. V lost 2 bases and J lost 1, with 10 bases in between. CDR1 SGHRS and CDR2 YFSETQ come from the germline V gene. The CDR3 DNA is TGCGCCAGCAGCTTAACAGGGCGGTCCTACGAGCAGTACTTC. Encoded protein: CASSLTGRSYEQYF.

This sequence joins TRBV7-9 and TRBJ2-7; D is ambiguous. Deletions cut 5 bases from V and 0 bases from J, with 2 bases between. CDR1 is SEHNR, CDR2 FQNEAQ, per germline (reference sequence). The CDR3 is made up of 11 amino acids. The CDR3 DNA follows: TGTGCCAGCAGCCACTCCTACGAGCAGTACTTC. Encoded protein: CASSHSYEQYF.

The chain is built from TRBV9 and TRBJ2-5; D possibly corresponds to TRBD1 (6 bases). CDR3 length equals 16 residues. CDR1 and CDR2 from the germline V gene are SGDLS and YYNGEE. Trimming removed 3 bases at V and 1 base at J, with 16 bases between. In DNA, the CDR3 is TGTGCCAGCAGCGCGCTGCAAAACAGGGTCCAAGAGACCCAGTACTTC. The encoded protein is CASSALQNRVQETQYF.

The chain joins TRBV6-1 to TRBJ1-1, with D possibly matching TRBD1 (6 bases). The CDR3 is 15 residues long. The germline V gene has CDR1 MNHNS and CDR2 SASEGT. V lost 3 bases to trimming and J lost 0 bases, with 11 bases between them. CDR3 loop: CASSDRGLMNTEAFF. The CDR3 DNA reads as TGTGCCAGCAGTGACAGGGGCCTCATGAACACTGAAGCTTTCTTT.

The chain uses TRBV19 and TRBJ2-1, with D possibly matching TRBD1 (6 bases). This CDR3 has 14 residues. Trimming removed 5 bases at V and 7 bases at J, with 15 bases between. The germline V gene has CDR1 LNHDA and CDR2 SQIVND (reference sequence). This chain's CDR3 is CASSGRGTTNEQFF. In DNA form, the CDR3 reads TGTGCCAGTAGTGGCAGGGGTACAACGAATGAGCAGTTCTTC.

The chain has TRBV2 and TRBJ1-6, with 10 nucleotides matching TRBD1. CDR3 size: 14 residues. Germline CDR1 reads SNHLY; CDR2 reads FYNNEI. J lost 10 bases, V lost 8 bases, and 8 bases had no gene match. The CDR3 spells CASGTGAPTSPLHF. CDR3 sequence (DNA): TGTGCCAGCGGGACAGGGGCCCCCACCTCACCCCTCCACTTT.

This chain's CDR3 is CSASWDTQYF. The CDR3 nucleotides read TGCAGTGCTAGTTGGGATACGCAGTATTTT. This sequence joins TRBV20-1 and TRBJ2-3, with no clear D. This CDR3 has 10 residues. Germline CDR1 reads DFQATT; CDR2 reads SNEGSKA (reference sequence). Trimming left V 3 bases short and J 6 bases short, with 4 bases between.

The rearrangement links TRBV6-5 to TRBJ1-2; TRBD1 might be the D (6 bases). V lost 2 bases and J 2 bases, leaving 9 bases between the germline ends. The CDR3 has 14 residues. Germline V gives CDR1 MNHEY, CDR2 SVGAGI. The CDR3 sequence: CASSYRTGNYGYTF. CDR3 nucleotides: TGTGCCAGCAGTTACCGAACAGGGAACTATGGCTACACCTTC.

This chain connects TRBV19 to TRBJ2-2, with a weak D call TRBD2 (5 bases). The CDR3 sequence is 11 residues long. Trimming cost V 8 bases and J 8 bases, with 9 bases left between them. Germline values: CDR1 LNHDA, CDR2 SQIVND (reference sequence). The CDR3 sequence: CASRRTGELFF. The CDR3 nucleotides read TGTGCCAGTCGACGGACTGGGGAGCTGTTTTTT.

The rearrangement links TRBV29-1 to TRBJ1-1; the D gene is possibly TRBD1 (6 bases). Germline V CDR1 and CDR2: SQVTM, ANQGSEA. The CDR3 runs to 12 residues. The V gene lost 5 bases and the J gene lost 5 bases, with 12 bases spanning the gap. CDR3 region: CSVKGVGTEAFF. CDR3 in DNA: TGCAGCGTTAAGGGGGTAGGGACTGAAGCTTTCTTT.

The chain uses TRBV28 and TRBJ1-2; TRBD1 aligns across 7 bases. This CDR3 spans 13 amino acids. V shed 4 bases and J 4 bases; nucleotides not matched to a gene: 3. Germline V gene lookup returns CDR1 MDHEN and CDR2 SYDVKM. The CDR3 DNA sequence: TGTGCCAGCAGTTCGACAGGGATCTATGGCTACACCTTC. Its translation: CASSSTGIYGYTF.

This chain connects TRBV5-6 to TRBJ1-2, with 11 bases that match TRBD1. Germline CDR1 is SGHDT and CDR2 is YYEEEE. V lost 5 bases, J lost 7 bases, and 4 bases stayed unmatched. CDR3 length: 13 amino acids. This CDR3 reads CASSGQGARGYTF. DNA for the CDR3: TGTGCCAGCAGTGGACAGGGGGCTCGTGGCTACACCTTC.

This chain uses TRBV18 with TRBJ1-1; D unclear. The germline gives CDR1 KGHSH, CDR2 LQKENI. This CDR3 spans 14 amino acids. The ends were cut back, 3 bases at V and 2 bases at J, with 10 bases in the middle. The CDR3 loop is CASSPKSGNTEAFF. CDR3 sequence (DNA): TGTGCCAGCTCACCGAAATCAGGTAACACTGAAGCTTTCTTT.

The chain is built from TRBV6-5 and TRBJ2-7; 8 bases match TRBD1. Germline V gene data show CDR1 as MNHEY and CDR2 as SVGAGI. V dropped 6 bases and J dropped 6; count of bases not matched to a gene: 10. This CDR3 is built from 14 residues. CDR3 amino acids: CASRPPGQDVEQYF. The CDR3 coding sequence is TGTGCCAGCAGACCCCCGGGACAGGACGTCGAGCAGTACTTC.

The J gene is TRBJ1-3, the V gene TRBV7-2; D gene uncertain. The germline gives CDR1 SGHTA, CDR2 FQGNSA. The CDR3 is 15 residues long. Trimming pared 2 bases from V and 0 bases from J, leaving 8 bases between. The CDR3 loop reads CASSLRAASGNTIYF. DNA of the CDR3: TGTGCCAGCAGCTTAAGGGCAGCCTCTGGAAACACCATATATTTT.